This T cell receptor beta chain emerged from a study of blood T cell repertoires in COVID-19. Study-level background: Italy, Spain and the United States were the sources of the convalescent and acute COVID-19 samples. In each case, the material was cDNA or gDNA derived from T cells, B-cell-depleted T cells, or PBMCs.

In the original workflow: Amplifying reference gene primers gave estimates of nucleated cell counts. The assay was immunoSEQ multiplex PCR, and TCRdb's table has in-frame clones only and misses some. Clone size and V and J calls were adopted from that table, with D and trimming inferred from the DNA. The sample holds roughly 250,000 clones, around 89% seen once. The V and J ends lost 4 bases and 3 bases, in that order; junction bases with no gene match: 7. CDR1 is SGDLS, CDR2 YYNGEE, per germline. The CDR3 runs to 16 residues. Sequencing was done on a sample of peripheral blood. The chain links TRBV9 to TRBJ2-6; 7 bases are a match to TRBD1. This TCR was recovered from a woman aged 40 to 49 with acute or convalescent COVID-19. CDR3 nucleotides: TGTGCCAGCAGCCCACCGACAGGGAATGGGGCCAACGTCCTGACTTTC. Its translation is CASSPPTGNGANVLTF.